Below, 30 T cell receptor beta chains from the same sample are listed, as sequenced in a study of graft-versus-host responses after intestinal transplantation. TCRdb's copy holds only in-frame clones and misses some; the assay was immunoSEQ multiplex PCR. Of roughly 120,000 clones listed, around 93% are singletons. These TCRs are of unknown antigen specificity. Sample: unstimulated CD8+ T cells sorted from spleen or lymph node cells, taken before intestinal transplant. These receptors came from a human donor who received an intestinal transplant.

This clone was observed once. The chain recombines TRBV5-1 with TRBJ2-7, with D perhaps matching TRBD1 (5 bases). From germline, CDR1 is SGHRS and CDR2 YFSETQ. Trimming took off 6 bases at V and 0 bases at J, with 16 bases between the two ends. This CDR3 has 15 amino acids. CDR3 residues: CASKVRQGSSYEQYF. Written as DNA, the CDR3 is TGCGCCAGCAAGGTCCGGCAGGGAAGCTCCTACGAGCAGTACTTC.

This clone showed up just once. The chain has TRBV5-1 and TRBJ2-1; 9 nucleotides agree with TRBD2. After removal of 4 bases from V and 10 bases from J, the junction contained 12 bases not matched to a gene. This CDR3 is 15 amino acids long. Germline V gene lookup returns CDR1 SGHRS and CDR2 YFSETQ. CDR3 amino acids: CASSAASGTAGEQFF. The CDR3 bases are TGCGCCAGCAGCGCCGCTAGCGGGACGGCGGGAGAGCAGTTCTTC.

CDR3 amino acids: CASSLSIGGPYEQYF. The DNA for the CDR3 is TGTGCCAGCAGTTTATCAATCGGCGGCCCCTACGAGCAGTACTTC. V usage is TRBV27 and J usage is TRBJ2-7; D remains ambiguous. Looked up from germline, CDR1 is MNHEY and CDR2 is SMNVEV (reference sequence). V gave up 0 bases and J gave up 2 bases, with 11 bases separating them. The CDR3 has 15 amino acids.

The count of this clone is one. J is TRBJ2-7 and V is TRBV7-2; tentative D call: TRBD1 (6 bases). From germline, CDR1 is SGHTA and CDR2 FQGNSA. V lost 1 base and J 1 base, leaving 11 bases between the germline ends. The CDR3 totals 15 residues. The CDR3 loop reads CASSLGTVRSYEQYF. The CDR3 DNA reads TGTGCCAGCAGCTTAGGGACAGTGAGGTCCTACGAGCAGTACTTC. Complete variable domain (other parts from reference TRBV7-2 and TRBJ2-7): GAGVSQSPSNKVTEKGKDVELRCDPISGHTALYWYRQSLGQGLEFLIYFQGNSAPDKSGLPSDRFSAERTGGSVSTLTIQRTQQEDSAVYLCASSLGTVRSYEQYFGPGTRLTVT.

Written as DNA, the CDR3 is TGTGCCAGCAGCGCAACTAGCCCAGATACGCAGTATTTT. It yields the protein CASSATSPDTQYF. This chain links TRBV9 with TRBJ2-3; D perhaps matches TRBD2 (6 bases). V gave up 3 bases and J gave up 4 bases, with 9 bases separating them. The CDR3 is 13 amino acids. The V gene's germline CDR1 is SGDLS and CDR2 YYNGEE.

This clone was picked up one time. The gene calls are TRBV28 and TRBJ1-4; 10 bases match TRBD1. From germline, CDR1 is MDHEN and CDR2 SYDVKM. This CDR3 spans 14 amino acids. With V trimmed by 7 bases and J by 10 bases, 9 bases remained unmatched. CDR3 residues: CASNKPGQGRKLFF. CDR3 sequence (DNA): TGTGCCAGCAATAAACCGGGACAGGGGCGAAAACTGTTTTTT. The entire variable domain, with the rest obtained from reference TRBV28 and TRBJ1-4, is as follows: DVKVTQSSRYLVKRTGEKVFLECVQDMDHENMFWYRQDPGLGLRLIYFSYDVKMKEKGDIPEGYSVSREKKERFSLILESASTNQTSMYLCASNKPGQGRKLFFGSGTQLSVL.

CDR3 sequence (DNA): TGTGCCAGCAGCCCTCGAACAGGGGACGAGCAGTACTTC. Amino acids: CASSPRTGDEQYF. The chain uses TRBV28 and TRBJ2-7; 7 nucleotides line up with TRBD1. Per the germline V gene, CDR1 is MDHEN and CDR2 is SYDVKM. Trimming at V came to 6 bases and at J to 5 bases, leaving 7 bases not matched to a gene. The CDR3 runs to 13 residues.

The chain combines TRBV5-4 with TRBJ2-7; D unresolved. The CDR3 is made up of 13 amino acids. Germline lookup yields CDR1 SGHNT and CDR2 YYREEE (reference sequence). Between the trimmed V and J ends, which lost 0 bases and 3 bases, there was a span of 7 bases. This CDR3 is CASSLGDGYEQYF. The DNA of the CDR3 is TGTGCCAGCAGCTTGGGAGACGGCTACGAGCAGTACTTC.

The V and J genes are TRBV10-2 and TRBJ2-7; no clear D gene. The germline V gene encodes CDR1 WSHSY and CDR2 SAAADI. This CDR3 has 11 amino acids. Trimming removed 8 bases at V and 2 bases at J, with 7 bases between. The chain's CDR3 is CASWTAYEQYF. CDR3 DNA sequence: TGCGCCAGCTGGACGGCCTACGAGCAGTACTTC.

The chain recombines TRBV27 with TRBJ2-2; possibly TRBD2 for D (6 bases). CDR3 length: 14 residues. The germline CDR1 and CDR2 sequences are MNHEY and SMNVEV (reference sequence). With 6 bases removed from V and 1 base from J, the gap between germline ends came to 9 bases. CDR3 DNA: TGTGCCAGCAGCCAGGGACTGAACACCGGGGAGCTGTTTTTT. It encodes CASSQGLNTGELFF.

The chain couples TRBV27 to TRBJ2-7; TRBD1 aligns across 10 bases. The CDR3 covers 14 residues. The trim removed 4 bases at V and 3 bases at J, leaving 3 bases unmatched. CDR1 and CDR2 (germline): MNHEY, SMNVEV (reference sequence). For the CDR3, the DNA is TGTGCCAGCAGTTCAAGGACAGGGGGCTACGAGCAGTACTTC. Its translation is CASSSRTGGYEQYF.

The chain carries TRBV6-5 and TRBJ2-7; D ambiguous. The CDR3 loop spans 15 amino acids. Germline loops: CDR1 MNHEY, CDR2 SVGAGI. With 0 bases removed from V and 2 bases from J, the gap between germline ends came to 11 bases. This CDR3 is CASSYSSSSPYEQYF. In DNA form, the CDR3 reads TGTGCCAGCAGTTACTCGTCTAGTAGTCCCTACGAGCAGTACTTC.

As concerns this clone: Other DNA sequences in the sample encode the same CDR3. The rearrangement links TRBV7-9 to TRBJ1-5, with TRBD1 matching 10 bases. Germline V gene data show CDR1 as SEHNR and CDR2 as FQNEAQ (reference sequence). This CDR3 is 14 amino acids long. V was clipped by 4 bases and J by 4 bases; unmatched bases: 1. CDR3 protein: CASSSGQGNQPQHF. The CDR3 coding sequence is TGTGCCAGCAGCTCGGGACAGGGGAATCAGCCCCAGCATTTT.

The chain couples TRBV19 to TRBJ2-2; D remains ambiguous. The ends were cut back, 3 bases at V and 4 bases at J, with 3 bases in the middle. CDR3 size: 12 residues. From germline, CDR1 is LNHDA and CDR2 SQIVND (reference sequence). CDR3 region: CASSIPTGELFF. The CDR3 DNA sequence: TGTGCCAGTAGTATCCCCACCGGGGAGCTGTTTTTT.

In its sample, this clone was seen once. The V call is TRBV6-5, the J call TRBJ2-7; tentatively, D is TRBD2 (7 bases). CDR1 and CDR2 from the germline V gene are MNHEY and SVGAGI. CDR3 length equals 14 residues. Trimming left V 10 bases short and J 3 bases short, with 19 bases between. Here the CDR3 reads CATQAAGQSYEQYF. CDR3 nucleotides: TGTGCCACCCAAGCAGCGGGACAAAGCTACGAGCAGTACTTC.

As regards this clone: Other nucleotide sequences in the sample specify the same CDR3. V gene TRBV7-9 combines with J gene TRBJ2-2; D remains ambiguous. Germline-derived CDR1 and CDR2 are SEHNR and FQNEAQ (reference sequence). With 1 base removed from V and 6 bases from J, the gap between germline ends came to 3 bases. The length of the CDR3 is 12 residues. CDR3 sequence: CASSLGPGELFF. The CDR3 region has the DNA TGTGCCAGCAGCTTAGGCCCCGGGGAGCTGTTTTTT.

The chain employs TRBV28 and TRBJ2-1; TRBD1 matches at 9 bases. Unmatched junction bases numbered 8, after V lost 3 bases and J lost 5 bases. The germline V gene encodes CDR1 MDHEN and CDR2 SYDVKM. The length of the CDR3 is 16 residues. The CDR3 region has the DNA TGTGCCAGCAGTTTTGGGACAGGGTATAGTAACAATGAGCAGTTCTTC. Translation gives CASSFGTGYSNNEQFF.

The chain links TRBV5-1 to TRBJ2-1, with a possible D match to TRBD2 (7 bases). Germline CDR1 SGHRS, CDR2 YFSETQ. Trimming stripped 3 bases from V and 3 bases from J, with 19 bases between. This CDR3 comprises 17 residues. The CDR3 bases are TGCGCCAGCAGCTCCCCCCCGGGGGGCCCTTTCTACAATGAGCAGTTCTTC. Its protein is CASSSPPGGPFYNEQFF.

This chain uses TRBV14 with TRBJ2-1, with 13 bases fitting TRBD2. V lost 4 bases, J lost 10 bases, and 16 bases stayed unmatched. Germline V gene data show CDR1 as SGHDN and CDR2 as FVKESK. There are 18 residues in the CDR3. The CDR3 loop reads CASSRHPPLAGGPGEQFF. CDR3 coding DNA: TGTGCCAGCAGCCGCCACCCCCCACTAGCGGGAGGGCCGGGGGAGCAGTTCTTC.

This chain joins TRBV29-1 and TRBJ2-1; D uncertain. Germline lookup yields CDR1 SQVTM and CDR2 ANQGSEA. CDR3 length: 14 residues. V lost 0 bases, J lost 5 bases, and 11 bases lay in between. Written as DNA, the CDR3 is TGCAGCGTTGAAGATCCGAGTACGAACAATGAGCAGTTCTTC. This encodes CSVEDPSTNNEQFF.

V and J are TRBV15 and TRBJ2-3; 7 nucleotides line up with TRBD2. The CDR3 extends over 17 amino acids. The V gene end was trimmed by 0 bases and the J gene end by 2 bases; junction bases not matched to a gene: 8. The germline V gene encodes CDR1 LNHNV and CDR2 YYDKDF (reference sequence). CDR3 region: CATSREVASGLTDTQYF. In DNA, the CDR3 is TGTGCCACCAGCAGAGAAGTGGCTAGCGGACTCACAGATACGCAGTATTTT.

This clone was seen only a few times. CDR3 loop: CASSWVYNEQFF. The CDR3 nucleotides are TGTGCCAGCAGTTGGGTCTACAATGAGCAGTTCTTC. The V gene is TRBV7-9, the J gene TRBJ2-1; D call uncertain. Trimming left V 6 bases short and J 3 bases short, with 6 bases between. Germline values: CDR1 SEHNR, CDR2 FQNEAQ (reference sequence). CDR3 length: 12 amino acids.

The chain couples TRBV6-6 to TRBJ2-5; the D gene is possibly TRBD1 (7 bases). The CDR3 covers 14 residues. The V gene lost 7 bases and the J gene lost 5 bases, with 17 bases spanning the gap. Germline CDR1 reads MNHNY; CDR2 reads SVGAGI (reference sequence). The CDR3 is CASTSRGAGETQYF. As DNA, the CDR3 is TGTGCCAGCACTTCCAGGGGGGCAGGTGAGACCCAGTACTTC.

The CDR3 coding sequence is TGTGCCAGCAGTACAGGGGGCCCTGAAGCTTTCTTT. It is translated as CASSTGGPEAFF. The V gene is TRBV11-2, the J gene TRBJ1-1; 9 nucleotides line up with TRBD1. Germline V gives CDR1 SGHAT, CDR2 FQNNGV. The CDR3 runs 12 residues. V was pared by 6 bases and J by 6 bases, with 2 bases of the junction left unmatched.

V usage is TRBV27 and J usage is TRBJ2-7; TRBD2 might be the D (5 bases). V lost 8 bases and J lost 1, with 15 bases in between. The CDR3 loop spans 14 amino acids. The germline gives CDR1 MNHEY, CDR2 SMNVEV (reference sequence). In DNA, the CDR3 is TGTGCCAGCGGTGGGAGCCCCTCGTCCTACGAGCAGTACTTC. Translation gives CASGGSPSSYEQYF.

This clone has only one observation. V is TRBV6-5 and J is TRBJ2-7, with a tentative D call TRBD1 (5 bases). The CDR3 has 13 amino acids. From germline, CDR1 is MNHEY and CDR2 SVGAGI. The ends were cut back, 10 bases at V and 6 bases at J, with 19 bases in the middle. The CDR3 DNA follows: TGTGCCACTAGGGTAGGGGCGGCCGTCGAGCAGTACTTC. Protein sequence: CATRVGAAVEQYF.

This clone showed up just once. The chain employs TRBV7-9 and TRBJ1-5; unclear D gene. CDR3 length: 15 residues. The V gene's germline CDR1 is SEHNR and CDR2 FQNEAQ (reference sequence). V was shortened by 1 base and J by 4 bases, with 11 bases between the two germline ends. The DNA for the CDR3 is TGTGCCAGCAGCTTAGGCGGACCCATAAATCAGCCCCAGCATTTT. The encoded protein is CASSLGGPINQPQHF.

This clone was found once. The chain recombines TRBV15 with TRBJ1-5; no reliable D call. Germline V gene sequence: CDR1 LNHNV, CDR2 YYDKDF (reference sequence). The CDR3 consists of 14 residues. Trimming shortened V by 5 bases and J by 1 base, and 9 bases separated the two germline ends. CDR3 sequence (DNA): TGTGCCACCAGCCCAACCGCCAGCAATCAGCCCCAGCATTTT. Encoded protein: CATSPTASNQPQHF.

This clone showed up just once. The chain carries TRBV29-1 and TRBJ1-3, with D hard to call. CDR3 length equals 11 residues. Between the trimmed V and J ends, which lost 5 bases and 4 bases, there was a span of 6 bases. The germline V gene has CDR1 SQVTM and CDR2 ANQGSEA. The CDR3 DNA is TGCAGCGTTCCTATCGGAAACACCATATATTTT. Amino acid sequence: CSVPIGNTIYF.

This CDR3 is CASSSGGPYEQYF. The CDR3 coding sequence is TGTGCCAGTTCTAGCGGAGGGCCCTACGAGCAGTACTTC. V gene TRBV19 combines with J gene TRBJ2-7, with TRBD2 identical over 7 bases. Germline V gene sequence: CDR1 LNHDA, CDR2 SQIVND (reference sequence). The CDR3 spans 13 residues. J was trimmed by 2 bases and V by 8 bases; bases with no gene match: 6. Together with reference TRBV19 and TRBJ2-7, the CDR3 gives the full variable domain: DGGITQSPKYLFRKEGQNVTLSCEQNLNHDAMYWYRQDPGQGLRLIYYSQIVNDFQKGDIAEGYSVSREKKESFPLTVTSAQKNPTAFYLCASSSGGPYEQYFGPGTRLTVT.